Listed here is a single T cell receptor beta chain. The CDR3 totals 15 residues. J lost 8 bases, V lost 7 bases, and 13 bases had no gene match. Germline CDR1 MNHEY, CDR2 SVGAGI. These data are taken from a study of blood T cell repertoires in COVID-19. Repertoires were generated with immunoSEQ multiplex PCR, while TCRdb's copy carries only in-frame clones and drops some. The table has around 82,000 clones, over 75% seen once; the top ten hold 6.9%. The chain recombines TRBV6-5 with TRBJ2-1, with 8 nucleotides matching TRBD2. The sample consisted of peripheral blood. The clonotype was recovered from a human donor in a cohort sampled during active COVID-19. The CDR3 DNA is TGTGCCAGCAACAAAGGGGGGACTAGGCTCTATGAGCAGTTCTTC. It yields the protein CASNKGGTRLYEQFF.